This passage covers 4 T cell receptor beta chains from one sample sequenced in a study of T cells in Graves' hyperthyroidism and ophthalmopathy. RNA transcripts were the template for amplifying TCR beta CDR3 regions. First-round RT-PCR of the TCR CDR3 relied on the HTBI primer set. Via MiXCR, TCRdb re-called the multiplex PCR reads, giving one row per CDR3 protein. The sample lists 150,000 or so distinct CDR3 sequences, over 20% occurring once. The specimen was blood. These receptors came from a woman between 50 and 59 years old with Graves' hyperthyroidism that later progressed to Graves' ophthalmopathy.

The chain couples TRBV20-1 to TRBJ1-4; D remains ambiguous. This CDR3 contains 14 residues. Germline V CDR1 and CDR2: DFQATT, SNEGSKA (reference sequence). The ends were cut back, 0 bases at V and 4 bases at J, with 9 bases in the middle. CDR3 residues: CSARDLGDNEKLFF. CDR3 DNA sequence: TGCAGTGCTAGAGATCTGGGAGATAATGAAAAACTGTTTTTT.

This clonotype has at least ten counts. This chain joins TRBV19 and TRBJ1-1, with D perhaps TRBD1 (5 bases). The CDR3 sequence is 15 residues long. Germline CDR1 reads LNHDA; CDR2 reads SQIVND (reference sequence). The V gene lost 3 bases and the J gene lost 1 base, with 12 bases spanning the gap. Written as DNA, the CDR3 is TGTGCCAGTAGTATCCGGGGGGTGGCGAACACTGAAGCTTTCTTT. Translated, it gives CASSIRGVANTEAFF.

This clonotype was recorded many times. This chain uses TRBV14 with TRBJ2-1, with D unclear. This CDR3 comprises 15 residues. Trimming took 0 bases from V and 6 from J, leaving 12 bases between them. Germline CDR1 and CDR2: SGHDN and FVKESK. The chain's CDR3 is CASSQDLIAGNEQFF. DNA of the CDR3: TGTGCCAGCAGCCAAGATCTAATAGCAGGCAATGAGCAGTTCTTC. The full variable domain, with the rest looked up from reference TRBV14 and TRBJ2-1, is EAGVTQFPSHSVIEKGQTVTLRCDPISGHDNLYWYRRVMGKEIKFLLHFVKESKQDESGMPNNRFLAERTGGTYSTLKVQPAELEDSGVYFCASSQDLIAGNEQFFGPGTRLTVL.

Here the CDR3 DNA reads TGTGCCAGCAGTTACCAAGGGACAGTAGTCAAAAACATTCAGTACTTC. Protein: CASSYQGTVVKNIQYF. The rearrangement links TRBV6-5 to TRBJ2-4; 7 bases are a match to TRBD1. The CDR3 runs 16 residues. Trimming cost V 2 bases and J 3 bases; bases outside gene matches: 7. Germline CDR1 and CDR2: MNHEY and SVGAGI.